This T cell receptor beta chain is from a study of T cell responses to AZD1222 COVID-19 vaccine (dated by TCRdb to the early 2020s). Study-level background: A total of just over 230 trial participants underwent TCR sequencing, of whom 200 to 220 had received two doses of AZD1222 and approximately 26 had received two doses of the MenACWY control vaccine. Trial participants were enrolled into age subgroups of 18-55, 56-69 and 70-plus years, which contained about 160, 30 and 59 TCR-sequenced participants, respectively. General conclusions and limits of the study: Participants were mostly white British, with more females than males. The authors suggested clonal diversity may have been underestimated. The 56-69-year group was small, and its depth increase did not reach significance, likely because of low power. Reportedly, close to half of the unique spike-specific TCRs recognized epitopes lying outside the regions that are mutated in the B.1.351 and B.1.1.7 variants. Only five to seven AZD1222 recipients were SARS-CoV-2 seropositive at baseline, limiting conclusions about previously exposed vaccinees. After two AZD1222 doses, both the breadth and the depth of spike-specific TCRs were significantly higher than at day 0 and than in MenACWY recipients. The vaccine-associated CD4 TCRs covered the entire spike protein, and the dominant responses fell in regions 160-218 and 743-854. Because no samples from the day 14 peak response were available, repertoires could be characterized only after the peak T cell response.

The CDR3 regions of human TCRbeta chains were subjected to immunosequencing. The original methods were these. Repertoire TCRs were matched against a reference library of SARS-CoV-2-specific TCRs generated with the MIRA antigen-specificity platform. Breadth was defined as the fraction of unique TCRs that were SARS-CoV-2-associated. Depth was defined as the fraction of total T cells that were SARS-CoV-2-associated. Using the MIRA data, each spike-specific TCR was mapped to the spike region that the TCR reacts to and placed in a CD4 or CD8 class. Log10-transformed breadth and depth values were compared by one-way ANOVA with Sidak's multiple comparisons tests. Sourced from immuneACCESS, this table was stored by TCRdb with only in-frame sequences that have V and J called. A share of the clones is absent; for the studies checked, an unresolved V gene accounts for under half, and the remainder has no known explanation. V and J calls and clone size follow that table, whereas D and trimming were derived from the DNA. This sample comprises approximately 120,000 clones, roughly 85% of them detected only once. About 4.4% of the sample is held by the ten biggest clonotypes.

The germline V gene supplies CDR1 SGHTS and CDR2 YDEGEE. The CDR3 holds 17 amino acids from the cysteine to the phenylalanine. Only CDR3 DNA remains: 51 bases, in frame from the first base. Trimming takes 0 bases off V and 4 bases off J; junction bases not matched to a gene: 9. In this sample, this clone turned up a few times. It has no known antigen specificity. The sample holds no much larger clone one base away, and base qualities are not on file. What the time point label conveys for this sample: about 28 days (+/-7) after the second vaccine dose. Because spike-specific TCR depth and breadth did not differ between the two schedules, AZD1222 recipients who got a second dose at roughly 4 weeks were pooled with those who got a second dose at roughly 12 weeks. Vaccinee samples were obtained from the UK trials COV001 and COV002, which included a single-blind randomized controlled phase 2/3 trial of AZD1222 (ChAdOx1 nCoV-19) in healthy adults. Trial participant PBMC samples were collected at day 0 and day 28 after the second dose for TCRbeta chain sequencing.

The sequence links TRBV5-8 to TRBJ2-5, and TRBD2 matches 10 of the central bases. The sequence was collected from an adult who received the AZD1222 COVID-19 vaccine. Material: peripheral blood, obtained 28 days after the second AZD1222 dose. The DNA reads TGTGCCAGCAGCTTGGTGGGGGTAGCGGGGGGCCGAGAGACCCAGTACTTC. Translated, it reads CASSLVGVAGGRETQYF.